Below, one TCR beta chain is given with its context. Its antigen is unknown. Here immunoSEQ multiplex PCR was the method, and the copy in TCRdb shows in-frame clones only, minus some. The sample records 100,000 or so clones, around 94% being singletons. This specimen comes from a study of siplizumab effects on memory and regulatory T cells. Overall study findings and caveats: Major contributors to the alloresponse seemed to be naive T cells, which also appeared more diverse than memory cells. Some alloreactive sequences were traceable to unstimulated CD4+ memory cells, and siplizumab significantly reduced them. Solely a minor proportion of alloreactive clones could be assigned to unstimulated subsets.

The clonotype originates from a human donor in good health. Sequenced sample: Tregs sorted from blood.

The CDR3 loop reads CASSGFWQGAPDTQYF. The CDR3 nucleotides read TGTGCCAGCAGTGGGTTTTGGCAGGGGGCTCCAGATACGCAGTATTTT. This chain joins TRBV6-1 and TRBJ2-3, with 8 bases lining up with TRBD1. The CDR3 spans 16 residues. Germline CDR1 is MNHNS and CDR2 is SASEGT. Trimming at V came to 4 bases and at J to 4 bases, leaving 10 bases not matched to a gene.